The T cell receptor beta chain described here comes from a study of PD-1 blockade in classical Hodgkin lymphoma. Study-level results: Lower baseline TCR diversity marked trial partial responders and progressors. CD4+ but not CD8+ TCR diversity rose significantly by C4D1. Among the patients, those starting nivolumab under 1 year after ASCT were excluded. Newly diagnosed patients reportedly had lower baseline TCR diversity than healthy donors.

Every patient had relapsed following autologous stem cell transplantation, and cohorts differed in brentuximab vedotin exposure. As to this clone: Its specificity is not known.

Losses at the gene ends were 5 bases for V and 2 bases for J; bases not matched to a gene: 12. The CDR3 is 16 amino acids. Germline CDR1 reads MNHEY; CDR2 reads SMNVEV (reference sequence). This table comes from immunoSEQ multiplex PCR, and its TCRdb copy is limited to in-frame clones, with some not included. The table lists more than 10,000 clones, roughly three quarters of them singletons. Material: peripheral blood mononuclear cells (PBMCs), obtained before the second cycle of nivolumab. The chain joins TRBV27 to TRBJ2-7; 7 bases are shared with TRBD1. The clonotype was recovered from a human donor with classical Hodgkin lymphoma. CDR3 DNA sequence: TGTGCCAGCAGTCCAACCCAGGGACAGCTAACCTACGAGCAGTACTTC. Encoded protein: CASSPTQGQLTYEQYF.